Below, one T cell receptor beta chain is given with its context. This sample was taken from a study of radiation and T cells in renal cell carcinoma. Method: immunoSEQ multiplex PCR; TCRdb's copy keeps in-frame clones and lacks some. Of fewer than 200,000 clones listed, about 87% are singletons. Specified time point: blood 4 weeks post-SBRT, at nephrectomy. Noted treatment: 15 Gy SBRT to primary tumor, nephrectomy 4 weeks later. Nephrectomy followed 15 Gy stereotactic body radiation by 4 weeks. Radiation-treated patients gave blood at baseline, week 2 and week 4. The TCR sequence derives from a woman aged 50 to 60 with renal cell carcinoma. The specimen comprised blood, sampled from a patient whose treatment included radiotherapy and nephrectomy.

The CDR3 here is CASSWPGNTIYF. Here the CDR3 DNA reads TGTGCCAGCAGCTGGCCTGGAAACACCATATATTTT. This sequence joins TRBV5-8 and TRBJ1-3, with unresolved D. V lost 3 bases, J lost 2 bases, and 3 bases lay in between. This CDR3 comprises 12 residues. Per the germline V gene, CDR1 is SGHTS and CDR2 is YDEGEE.